The 16 T cell receptor beta chains below all came from one sample that was sequenced in a study of T cells after yellow fever vaccination. TCRdb called the 5' RACE reads again in MiXCR, with one record for every CDR3 protein. This table has about 230,000 distinct CDR3 sequences, about 7% appearing once. This material consisted of CD4+ T cells sorted from PBMCs, taken on the day of the yellow fever booster vaccination. Receptor source: a man aged 25-45 years who received the YFV17D yellow fever vaccine.

This clonotype was picked up many times. The chain has TRBV20-1 and TRBJ2-1; 10 positions agree with TRBD2. This CDR3 comprises 11 residues. Per the germline V gene, CDR1 is DFQATT and CDR2 is SNEGSKA (reference sequence). The CDR3 DNA reads TGCAGCCCGACTAGCGGGAATGAGCAGTTCTTC. Translation: CSPTSGNEQFF.

The chain couples TRBV19 to TRBJ2-2; perhaps D is TRBD1 or TRBD2 (5 bases each). The germline gives CDR1 LNHDA, CDR2 SQIVND (reference sequence). The CDR3 has 15 residues. Trimming stripped 7 bases from V and 9 bases from J, with 21 bases between. The CDR3 loop is CASNQPGRSGWELFF. As DNA, the CDR3 is TGTGCCAGTAACCAACCGGGACGCTCAGGATGGGAGCTGTTTTTT.

This clonotype has ten or more counts. This rearrangement joins TRBV28 to TRBJ2-1; 7 bases are a match to TRBD2. CDR1 and CDR2 (germline): MDHEN, SYDVKM. V shed 7 bases and J 8 bases; nucleotides not matched to a gene: 11. The CDR3 has 14 amino acids. CDR3 sequence: CASTSGGGPYEQFF. The CDR3 nucleotides read TGTGCCAGCACCAGTGGGGGAGGGCCCTATGAGCAGTTCTTC.

In DNA, the CDR3 is TGTGCCAGCAGCCAATTTAGGACAAGCACCTACGAGCAGTACTTC. Translating gives CASSQFRTSTYEQYF. The chain employs TRBV7-2 and TRBJ2-7, with D possibly matching TRBD1 (5 bases). Trimming shortened V by 5 bases and J by 2 bases, and 16 bases separated the two germline ends. Per germline, CDR1 SGHTA and CDR2 FQGNSA. The CDR3 covers 15 residues.

This clonotype was detected only a few times. The chain links TRBV28 to TRBJ2-1; D is unclear. Germline V gene sequence: CDR1 MDHEN, CDR2 SYDVKM. This CDR3 is built from 13 residues. V dropped 6 bases and J dropped 0 bases, with 6 bases sitting between them. The CDR3 spells CASSRRSYNEQFF. DNA of the CDR3: TGTGCCAGCAGCCGACGCTCCTACAATGAGCAGTTCTTC.

The CDR3 reads CASSLNTGPGYEQYF. The CDR3 nucleotides are TGCGCCAGCAGCTTGAATACGGGGCCCGGCTACGAGCAGTACTTC. The chain uses TRBV5-1 and TRBJ2-7, with D perhaps TRBD1 or TRBD2 (5 bases each). Trimming took 1 base from V and 3 from J, leaving 14 bases between them. The CDR3 runs to 15 residues. Germline values: CDR1 SGHRS, CDR2 YFSETQ. Combining the CDR3 with reference TRBV5-1 and TRBJ2-7 gives the whole variable domain KAGVTQTPRYLIKTRGQQVTLSCSPISGHRSVSWYQQTPGQGLQFLFEYFSETQRNKGNFPGRFSGRQFSNSRSEMNVSTLELGDSALYLCASSLNTGPGYEQYFGPGTRLTVT.

This clonotype was seen a few times. The chain couples TRBV20-1 to TRBJ2-7; 12 positions agree with TRBD2. This CDR3 has 14 residues. V shed 6 bases and J 2 bases; nucleotides not matched to a gene: 5. Germline CDR1 DFQATT, CDR2 SNEGSKA (reference sequence). The DNA of the CDR3 is TGCAGTGCCGAAGCTAGCGGGAGGGCCTACGAGCAGTACTTC. This encodes CSAEASGRAYEQYF.

This rearrangement joins TRBV12-3 or TRBV12-4 to TRBJ2-1; 9 bases align to TRBD2. V lost 5 bases and J lost 10; bases outside the gene matches: 12. The CDR3 totals 15 residues. The CDR3 region is CASSTLPLAGNEQFF. The CDR3 bases are TGTGCCAGCAGTACCCTTCCGCTAGCGGGAAACGAGCAGTTCTTC.

This clonotype was seen a handful of times. The chain combines TRBV19 with TRBJ2-2, with 7 bases that match TRBD2. CDR3 length equals 15 residues. The V segment lost 8 bases and the J segment 6 bases; nucleotides outside the gene matches: 12. CDR1 and CDR2 from the germline V gene are LNHDA and SQIVND (reference sequence). The CDR3 here is CASCLSAGVSGELFF. In DNA form, the CDR3 reads TGTGCCAGTTGTCTTTCGGCGGGAGTGTCCGGGGAGCTGTTTTTT.

This clonotype was detected many times. The chain recombines TRBV6-1 with TRBJ1-1; 8 nucleotides agree with TRBD1. The CDR3 covers 14 residues. The junction had 7 bases not matched to a gene; V was cut back by 10 bases and J by 0 bases. Germline assignment: CDR1 MNHNS and CDR2 SASEGT. Written as DNA, the CDR3 is TGTGCCACCAGCCAGGGGGCCTTGAACACTGAAGCTTTCTTT. This codes for CATSQGALNTEAFF.

This clonotype came up a few times. V is TRBV27 and J is TRBJ1-5; D gene ambiguous. This CDR3 has 14 residues. Trimming shortened V by 6 bases and J by 1 base, and 10 bases separated the two germline ends. Germline V gene sequence: CDR1 MNHEY, CDR2 SMNVEV (reference sequence). The CDR3 DNA sequence: TGTGCCAGCAGGACGACTTACAGCAATCAGCCCCAGCATTTT. Translation gives CASRTTYSNQPQHF.

CDR3 in amino acids: CASSLEQGLKEQYF. The CDR3 DNA is TGCGCCAGCAGTCTAGAACAGGGACTAAAGGAGCAGTACTTC. This chain joins TRBV23-1 and TRBJ2-7; D possibly corresponds to TRBD2 (7 bases). TRBV23-1 falls under the ORF class, with uncertain function. V lost 4 bases and J lost 7, with 17 bases in between. The CDR3 spans 14 residues.

CDR3 nucleotide sequence: TGTGCCAGCAGCTTAGTCCCGCTAGCGGGAGGAGGAGAGACCCAGTACTTC. Translation gives CASSLVPLAGGGETQYF. This chain connects TRBV7-6 to TRBJ2-5; TRBD2 matches 11 bases. The CDR3 length is 17 residues. With 1 base clipped from V and 4 bases from J, the junction kept 8 bases outside the gene matches. Germline CDR1 is SGHVS and CDR2 is FNYEAQ.

V and J are TRBV7-2 and TRBJ2-3; maybe TRBD2 (5 bases). CDR3 size: 12 residues. CDR1 is SGHTA and CDR2 is FQGNSA in the germline V gene. Trimming pared 0 bases from V and 12 bases from J, leaving 10 bases between. The DNA of the CDR3 is TGTGCCAGCAGCTTAGCGCCTAGCAGTCAGTATTTT. As protein: CASSLAPSSQYF.

V and J are TRBV9 and TRBJ2-2, with D possibly matching TRBD2 (7 bases). The V end was cut by 3 bases, the J end by 6 bases, with 21 bases between. This CDR3 contains 17 residues. In germline, CDR1 is SGDLS, CDR2 YYNGEE. The CDR3 nucleotides are TGTGCCAGCAGCGCCCGAACTCTGGGGGGGCTGCCCGGGGAGCTGTTTTTT. It codes for CASSARTLGGLPGELFF.

The chain is built from TRBV12-3 or TRBV12-4 and TRBJ2-7; D is perhaps TRBD1 or TRBD2 (5 bases each). This CDR3 is 14 amino acids long. The V end lost 6 bases, the J end lost 3 bases, and 15 bases lay between the germline ends. CDR3 DNA sequence: TGTGCCAGCAGCACACGCCCGGGGCTCTACGAGCAGTACTTC. Protein product: CASSTRPGLYEQYF.